The 7 T cell receptor beta chains below all came from one sample that was sequenced in a study of CD8 T cells in Susac syndrome. RNA totalling about 0.45 to 1 ug underwent reverse transcription with random hexamers. TCRdb recomputed calls from the immunoSEQ multiplex PCR reads with MiXCR, one row per CDR3 protein. The table lists roughly 330,000 distinct CDR3 sequences, approximately 90% of them singletons. Sequences were obtained from CD4+ T cells from PBMCs. The receptors come from a human donor with multiple sclerosis.

The J gene is TRBJ2-5, the V gene TRBV6-5; 14 nucleotides agree with TRBD2. The CDR3 extends over 17 amino acids. The germline CDR1 and CDR2 sequences are MNHEY and SVGAGI. J gave up 5 bases and V 2 bases, and 7 bases lay outside the gene matches. The CDR3 loop is CASSYGTSGRLGETQYF. CDR3 nucleotide sequence: TGTGCCAGCAGTTACGGGACTAGCGGGAGATTGGGTGAGACCCAGTACTTC.

The J gene is TRBJ1-1, the V gene TRBV6-2 or TRBV6-3; D might be TRBD1 (5 bases). The CDR3 has 16 amino acids. Germline V gene sequence: CDR1 MNHEY, CDR2 SVGEGT. V lost 2 bases and J lost 3, with 16 bases in between. In DNA form, the CDR3 reads TGTGCCAGCAGTTACCCTCTGTCAGGGTCGGACACTGAAGCTTTCTTT. Translated, it gives CASSYPLSGSDTEAFF.

J is TRBJ1-2 and V is TRBV29-1, with TRBD1 identical over 9 bases. With V trimmed by 4 bases and J by 8 bases, 11 bases remained unmatched. Germline values: CDR1 SQVTM, CDR2 ANQGSEA. The CDR3 loop spans 14 amino acids. The CDR3 DNA reads as TGCAGCGTTGGAGGGACAGGGACGGTAAAGGGCTACACCTTC. Its translation is CSVGGTGTVKGYTF.

V gene TRBV24-1 combines with J gene TRBJ2-5, with TRBD1 as a possible D gene (5 bases). The length of the CDR3 is 16 residues. Germline V gives CDR1 KGHDR, CDR2 SFDVKD. Between the trimmed V and J ends, which lost 3 bases and 1 base, there was a span of 14 bases. The CDR3 nucleotides read TGTGCCACCAGTGATCCAGGGCACCTCCTCCAAGAGACCCAGTACTTC. Translated, it gives CATSDPGHLLQETQYF.

The J gene is TRBJ1-2, the V gene TRBV3-1; D possibly corresponds to TRBD1 (6 bases). The CDR3 is made up of 15 amino acids. In germline, CDR1 is LGHDT, CDR2 YNNKEL (reference sequence). V gave up 4 bases and J gave up 4 bases, with 16 bases separating them. The CDR3 sequence: CASSLGGGGPYGYTF. CDR3 nucleotide sequence: TGTGCCAGCAGCCTAGGCGGGGGCGGCCCCTATGGCTACACCTTC.

The chain employs TRBV20-1 and TRBJ2-7; possibly TRBD1 for D (6 bases). V lost 6 bases to trimming and J lost 2 bases, with 14 bases between them. The CDR3 sequence is 13 residues long. CDR1 is DFQATT and CDR2 is SNEGSKA in the germline V gene (reference sequence). The DNA for the CDR3 is TGCAGTGCCCCCGACAGGCAGACCTACGAGCAGTACTTC. Its translation is CSAPDRQTYEQYF.

The genes are TRBV11-1 and TRBJ1-1; TRBD1 aligns across 9 bases. The CDR3 consists of 12 residues. Germline trimming cut 5 bases from V and 11 bases from J; bases unmatched to any gene: 6. Germline CDR1 is SGHAT and CDR2 is FQDESV (reference sequence). The CDR3 loop reads CASSLRTGDAFF. DNA for the CDR3: TGTGCCAGCAGCCTAAGGACAGGGGATGCTTTCTTT.